The rows below give T cell receptor beta chains drawn from one sample of a study of blood T cell repertoires in COVID-19. Some clones are missing from TCRdb's copy, which holds only in-frame ones; the method was immunoSEQ multiplex PCR. The sample lists about 430,000 clones; 70% to 90% were seen once. Material: PBMCs or T cells enriched from blood (not recorded which). The receptors originated from a woman aged 18-29 years who had been exposed to COVID-19. Both conserved end residues are part of each CDR3. A D gene is named only where the DNA matches it firmly. Clone sizes are given selectively: once, few, many, or a class where the clone is expanded.

d_call,j_call,v_call,clone_size,cdr3_nt,cdr3_aa
TRBD2,TRBJ2-7,TRBV19,-,TGTGCCAGTAGTGATAGGTCTAGCGGGAACTACGAGCAGTACTTC,CASSDRSSGNYEQYF
TRBD1,TRBJ2-7,TRBV29-1,few,TGCAGCACGAGACAGGGAAGCTCCTACGAGCAGTACTTC,CSTRQGSSYEQYF
TRBD2,TRBJ2-4,TRBV11-2,-,TGTGCCAGCAGCTTATGGTTGGCTAGCGGGATTCTAGCCAAAAACATTCAGTACTTC,CASSLWLASGILAKNIQYF
-,TRBJ1-2,TRBV2,-,TGTGCCAGCAGTGAGTATAGCGACTTCTCCTTC,CASSEYSDFSF
-,TRBJ1-5,TRBV19,-,TGTGCCAGTAGTATCTGGAGGACAGCAAGCAATCAGCCCCAGCATTTT,CASSIWRTASNQPQHF
-,TRBJ2-1,TRBV18,-,TGTGCCAGCTCACCCCCACTAGTAGCCCCCAACAATGAGCAGTTCTTC,CASSPPLVAPNNEQFF
TRBD2,TRBJ2-7,TRBV6-1,-,TGTGCCAGCAGTGAAGTGTTGGCCCCAGCGGGGGGGGCCTACGAGCAGTACTTC,CASSEVLAPAGGAYEQYF
TRBD2,TRBJ2-3,TRBV2,-,TGTGCCAGCAGTGGACTAGCGGGAGGACAAGATACGCAGTATTTT,CASSGLAGGQDTQYF
TRBD1,TRBJ2-3,TRBV24-1,-,TGTGCCACCAGTGAGCCCGGGACAGGGGGCAGTGATACGCAGTATTTT,CATSEPGTGGSDTQYF
TRBD2,TRBJ2-1,TRBV6-4,-,TGTGCCAGCAGCGATTCTAGCGGGGGGGCCAATGAGCAGTTCTTC,CASSDSSGGANEQFF
-,TRBJ1-2,TRBV7-2,-,TGTGCCAGCAGCTCCGGAGGAAACTATGGCTACACCTTC,CASSSGGNYGYTF
-,TRBJ1-1,TRBV7-2,-,TGTGCCAGCACCCCAGAGGGGGGGAGAACTGAAGCTTTCTTT,CASTPEGGRTEAFF
-,TRBJ2-5,TRBV7-7,-,TGTGCCAGCAGCCCAGGGGAGCAAGAGACCCAGTACTTC,CASSPGEQETQYF
TRBD1,TRBJ1-6,TRBV29-1,-,TGCAGCGTTTCAGACGGACAGGAGACCTATAATTCACCCCTCCACTTT,CSVSDGQETYNSPLHF
-,TRBJ1-4,TRBV12-3/TRBV12-4,-,TGTGCCAGCAGTTTAACAGGGAATGAAAAACTGTTTTTT,CASSLTGNEKLFF
TRBD2,TRBJ2-5,TRBV9,-,TGTGCCAGCAGCGGGAGTCTAGACGGGAGGCCCCCGGGGACCCAGTACTTC,CASSGSLDGRPPGTQYF
TRBD1,TRBJ1-2,TRBV18,-,TGTGCCAGCTCACCAACAGGGGGCGCCTATGGCTACACCTTC,CASSPTGGAYGYTF
TRBD1,TRBJ1-1,TRBV6-2/TRBV6-3,-,TGTGCCAGCAGTTACTCCTTGAGACAGGGGGCCTACACTGAAGCTTTCTTT,CASSYSLRQGAYTEAFF
-,TRBJ2-4,TRBV12-3/TRBV12-4,few,TGTGCCAGCAGTTTGGAGAACATTCAGTACTTC,CASSLENIQYF
TRBD1,TRBJ2-7,TRBV10-3,-,TGTGCCATCAGTGAGTCTGGGACAGCCTACGAGCAGTACTTC,CAISESGTAYEQYF
TRBD1,TRBJ1-2,TRBV28,-,TGTGCCAGCAGAGGACAGGGGACCACCCGTTATGGCTACACCTTC,CASRGQGTTRYGYTF
TRBD1,TRBJ2-2,TRBV13,-,TGTGCCAGCAGCTTAGCTGGGACAGGGGGCAGGAAGACCGGGGAGCTGTTTTTT,CASSLAGTGGRKTGELFF
-,TRBJ2-2,TRBV19,-,TGTGCCAGTAGTATGTCAACAGGCGTCACCGGGGAGCTGTTTTTT,CASSMSTGVTGELFF
-,TRBJ1-5,TRBV2,-,TGTGCCAGCAGTGGGACAGGCAATCAGCCCCAGCATTTT,CASSGTGNQPQHF
-,TRBJ1-5,TRBV7-2,-,TGTGCCAGCGCAAGGGGGTCCAATCAGCCCCAGCATTTT,CASARGSNQPQHF
TRBD2,TRBJ2-3,TRBV9,-,TGTGCCAGCAGTGCGGGGGGGAGAGATACGCAGTATTTT,CASSAGGRDTQYF
-,TRBJ1-1,TRBV7-9,-,TGTGCCAGCAGCACCCAGGAATACACTGAAGCTTTCTTT,CASSTQEYTEAFF
TRBD2,TRBJ2-7,TRBV5-1,-,TGCGCCAGCAGATCTACTAGCGGGAGGGCCCGGGAGCAGTACTTC,CASRSTSGRAREQYF
-,TRBJ1-2,TRBV29-1,few,TGCAGCGTTGACGCGACATTCGGCTACACCTTC,CSVDATFGYTF
TRBD1,TRBJ1-1,TRBV11-3,-,TGTGCCAGCAGCCCGGGACAGGGGGCAGACACTGAAGCTTTCTTT,CASSPGQGADTEAFF
-,TRBJ1-2,TRBV5-1,-,TGCGCCAGCAGCTTGACAGGGTCCGTAAGTGGCTACACCTTC,CASSLTGSVSGYTF
-,TRBJ1-2,TRBV7-9,-,TGTGCCAGCAGCTTACGTTCAGGGGCGGACTATGGCTACACCTTC,CASSLRSGADYGYTF
-,TRBJ1-5,TRBV28,-,TGTGCCAGCAGTTTACCAGGGCCCAATCAGCCCCAGCATTTT,CASSLPGPNQPQHF
-,TRBJ1-3,TRBV3-1/TRBV3-2,-,TGTGCCAGCCAGGGGTCGACCATATATTTT,CASQGSTIYF
TRBD1,TRBJ2-2,TRBV27,-,TGTGCCAACATTAACAGGGGGCCGGTCACCGGGGAGCTGTTTTTT,CANINRGPVTGELFF
-,TRBJ2-2,TRBV11-2,-,TGTGCCAGCAGCTTAGTTCGGCAGGCTAACACCGGGGAGCTGTTTTTT,CASSLVRQANTGELFF
-,TRBJ1-2,TRBV4-1,-,TGCGCCAGCAGCCAGGGGGCTATAAACTATGGCTACACCTTC,CASSQGAINYGYTF
TRBD2,TRBJ2-3,TRBV18,-,TGTGCCAGCTCCGAGCGGGAGGGGACCACAGATACGCAGTATTTT,CASSEREGTTDTQYF
TRBD1,TRBJ1-4,TRBV6-5,-,TGTGCCAGCAGCTGGACAGGGGCTAATGAAAAACTGTTTTTT,CASSWTGANEKLFF
-,TRBJ1-3,TRBV7-6,-,TGTGCCAGCAGCTTAGACGGGGTAGGAAACACCATATATTTT,CASSLDGVGNTIYF
TRBD2,TRBJ2-3,TRBV7-8,-,TGTGCCAGCAGCTTTCAAGCGGGAGCCCCAGATACGCAGTATTTT,CASSFQAGAPDTQYF
TRBD1,TRBJ1-6,TRBV7-7,-,TGTGCTAGCAGCGACCGGGACAGGAGGATAAATTCACCCCTCCACTTT,CASSDRDRRINSPLHF
TRBD1,TRBJ2-5,TRBV11-3,-,TGTGCCAGCATCCGCATTGCCAAAGTACAGGGGGCGGAGACCCAGTACTTC,CASIRIAKVQGAETQYF
TRBD2,TRBJ2-2,TRBV6-5,-,TGTGCCAGCAGGGGCGGGGGTAACACCGGGGAGCTGTTTTTT,CASRGGGNTGELFF
-,TRBJ2-7,TRBV5-4,-,TGTGCCAGCAGCTTATTACAGAACTCCTACGAGCAGTACTTC,CASSLLQNSYEQYF
TRBD1,TRBJ1-5,TRBV5-5,few,TGTGCCAGCAGCCTCACCCAGGGGGCGGGTGGAAATCAGCCCCAGCATTTT,CASSLTQGAGGNQPQHF
TRBD1,TRBJ1-1,TRBV4-2,-,TGTGCCAGCAGCCAACCCGGGACAGCTGGTGCTGAAGCTTTCTTT,CASSQPGTAGAEAFF
-,TRBJ2-7,TRBV6-5,-,TGTGCCAGCTTACAGGTTTTCTACGAGCAGTACTTC,CASLQVFYEQYF
TRBD1,TRBJ1-4,TRBV4-1,-,TGCGCCAGCAGCCAAGCGGACAGGGTTGAAAAACTGTTTTTT,CASSQADRVEKLFF
TRBD1,TRBJ1-2,TRBV6-5,once,TGTGCCAGCAGTTACTTCCTAGGGACAGGGGGCAATGGCTACACCTTC,CASSYFLGTGGNGYTF
TRBD1,TRBJ2-1,TRBV19,-,TGTGCTAGTATGAGACAGGGACAATATTACAATGAGCAGTTCTTC,CASMRQGQYYNEQFF
TRBD1,TRBJ2-7,TRBV18,-,TGTGCCAGCTCACCCACGGGACAGGGAGTGCACGAGCAGTACTTC,CASSPTGQGVHEQYF
TRBD1,TRBJ1-2,TRBV19,-,TGTGCCAGCCGGGGACAGGGGTTAGACTATGGCTACACCTTC,CASRGQGLDYGYTF
TRBD1,TRBJ2-2,TRBV7-3,few,TGTGCCAGCAGCCTGACAGGGATGTCCGGGGAGCTGTTTTTT,CASSLTGMSGELFF
TRBD1,TRBJ1-2,TRBV9,-,TGTGCCAGCAGCCCCTGGACAGGGGGCGAAGGCTACACCTTC,CASSPWTGGEGYTF
-,TRBJ1-2,TRBV29-1,-,TGCAGCGCTGGACCAGGACCGCGAGGGGGCTACACCTTC,CSAGPGPRGGYTF
-,TRBJ1-1,TRBV18,-,TGTGCCAGCTCGTCGACAGAGAACACTGAAGCTTTCTTT,CASSSTENTEAFF
TRBD1,TRBJ1-2,TRBV7-9,-,TGTGCCAGCAGCTTAGACGGCAGGGACAGCGGCTACACCTTC,CASSLDGRDSGYTF
TRBD2,TRBJ2-1,TRBV5-6,-,TGTGCCAGCAGCTTGAGGCGGGAGGGCCGAAATGAGCAGTTCTTC,CASSLRREGRNEQFF